The 18 T cell receptor beta chains given below trace back to one sample, sequenced in a study of cytomegalovirus exposure and HLA in healthy donors. Clones were sequenced by immunoSEQ multiplex PCR, and TCRdb holds only the in-frame ones, with some missing. In the table there are about 110,000 clones, 88% of which are singletons. Sequenced material: PBMCs. These TCRs come from a young woman in good health and CMV-seronegative.

The V call is TRBV30, the J call TRBJ1-6; D gene uncertain. Trimming cost V 4 bases and J 8 bases, with 18 bases left between them. This CDR3 spans 15 amino acids. CDR1 and CDR2 (germline): GTSNPN, SVGIG (reference sequence). The CDR3 loop is CAWNSGAGDDSPLHF. The CDR3 region has the DNA TGTGCCTGGAATTCGGGAGCAGGCGATGATTCACCCCTCCACTTT.

The genes are TRBV10-3 and TRBJ2-1; a weak D match, TRBD2 (6 bases). The germline V gene encodes CDR1 ENHRY and CDR2 SYGVKD. V lost 3 bases to trimming and J lost 7 bases, with 16 bases between them. CDR3 size: 15 residues. This chain's CDR3 is CAISDWSGGGNEQFF. CDR3 in DNA: TGTGCCATCAGTGATTGGTCCGGGGGTGGTAATGAGCAGTTCTTC.

The chain employs TRBV9 and TRBJ2-5, with a possible D match to TRBD2 (5 bases). From germline, CDR1 is SGDLS and CDR2 YYNGEE. There are 13 residues in the CDR3. The ends were cut back, 0 bases at V and 2 bases at J, with 5 bases in the middle. The CDR3 DNA reads TGTGCCAGCAGCGTAGCGGGGCAAGAGACCCAGTACTTC. Protein: CASSVAGQETQYF.

V gene TRBV7-3 combines with J gene TRBJ2-1; the match to TRBD1 covers 7 bases. The CDR3 consists of 14 residues. J was trimmed by 5 bases and V by 5 bases; bases with no gene match: 6. CDR1 is SGHTA, CDR2 FQGTGA, per germline. CDR3 sequence: CASSHGTADNEQFF. In DNA, the CDR3 is TGTGCCAGCAGCCATGGGACAGCCGACAATGAGCAGTTCTTC. Using reference TRBV7-3 and TRBJ2-1 for the parts outside the CDR3, the full variable domain is GAGVSQTPSNKVTEKGKYVELRCDPISGHTALYWYRQSLGQGPEFLIYFQGTGAADDSGLPNDRFFAVRPEGSVSTLKIQRTERGDSAVYLCASSHGTADNEQFFGPGTRLTVL.

This chain joins TRBV13 and TRBJ1-3, with TRBD1 identical over 8 bases. This CDR3 is built from 16 residues. CDR1 and CDR2 (germline): PRHDT, FYEKMQ (reference sequence). The trim removed 5 bases at V and 7 bases at J, leaving 13 bases unmatched. The CDR3 nucleotides read TGTGCCAGCAGCCCAGGGACAGGAGGAGTTAGGAACACCATATATTTT. It yields the protein CASSPGTGGVRNTIYF.

V gene TRBV7-9 combines with J gene TRBJ2-3; unclear D gene. The CDR3 consists of 15 residues. Germline CDR1 SEHNR, CDR2 FQNEAQ (reference sequence). V was shortened by 4 bases and J by 1 base, with 12 bases between the two germline ends. The CDR3, as DNA: TGTGCCAGCAGCTCAGGTACACCGGGCACAGATACGCAGTATTTT. It translates to CASSSGTPGTDTQYF.

On this clone itself: Within the sample, other DNA sequences also encode this same CDR3. The V and J genes are TRBV27 and TRBJ2-7; D gene ambiguous. This CDR3 has 12 residues. Trimming shortened V by 2 bases and J by 3 bases, and 5 bases separated the two germline ends. Germline V gives CDR1 MNHEY, CDR2 SMNVEV (reference sequence). CDR3 sequence (DNA): TGTGCCAGCAGTTTAGGCGGCTACGAGCAGTACTTC. This encodes CASSLGGYEQYF.

This chain uses TRBV27 with TRBJ1-4; D perhaps matches TRBD1 (5 bases). CDR3 size: 15 residues. V lost 0 bases and J 2 bases, leaving 7 bases between the germline ends. Germline V gene lookup returns CDR1 MNHEY and CDR2 SMNVEV (reference sequence). The CDR3, as DNA: TGTGCCAGCAGTTTATCCGGGGGGACTAATGAAAAACTGTTTTTT. Residues: CASSLSGGTNEKLFF.

This rearrangement joins TRBV5-1 to TRBJ1-1; TRBD1 aligns across 7 bases. Germline CDR1 and CDR2: SGHRS and YFSETQ. The J segment lost 4 bases and the V segment lost 4 bases, leaving 10 bases of the junction unmatched. The CDR3 sequence is 15 residues long. The CDR3 here is CASSLTQGWATEAFF. CDR3 DNA: TGCGCCAGCAGCCTTACACAGGGGTGGGCCACTGAAGCTTTCTTT. Drawing the rest from reference TRBV5-1 and TRBJ1-1, the complete variable domain is KAGVTQTPRYLIKTRGQQVTLSCSPISGHRSVSWYQQTPGQGLQFLFEYFSETQRNKGNFPGRFSGRQFSNSRSEMNVSTLELGDSALYLCASSLTQGWATEAFFGQGTRLTVV.

The chain recombines TRBV4-2 with TRBJ2-1; 7 bases line up with TRBD2. V dropped 3 bases and J dropped 8; count of bases not matched to a gene: 16. Germline V gene data show CDR1 as LGHNA and CDR2 as YNFKEQ. This CDR3 has 17 residues. The CDR3 sequence is CASSHPDRDYRGHEQFF. Written as DNA, the CDR3 is TGTGCCAGCAGCCATCCCGACCGGGACTACCGAGGACATGAGCAGTTCTTC.

The chain employs TRBV5-6 and TRBJ2-1, with TRBD1 matching 7 bases. Unmatched junction bases numbered 11, after V lost 7 bases and J lost 1 base. This CDR3 contains 16 residues. Germline CDR1 and CDR2: SGHDT and YYEEEE. CDR3 sequence reads: CASSLTGDLSYNEQFF. The CDR3 bases are TGTGCCAGCTCTCTCACAGGGGACCTTTCCTACAATGAGCAGTTCTTC.

The chain couples TRBV27 to TRBJ2-1; 8 bases are shared with TRBD2. This CDR3 region has 16 residues. Germline V lookup: CDR1 MNHEY, CDR2 SMNVEV (reference sequence). V was pared by 3 bases and J by 7 bases, with 11 bases of the junction left unmatched. The CDR3 DNA reads as TGTGCCAGCAGTTTTATCCTGGCGGGAGGTTTAAATGAGCAGTTCTTC. Translated: CASSFILAGGLNEQFF.

The chain carries TRBV18 and TRBJ2-3; tentatively, D is TRBD2 (5 bases). The CDR3 is 14 residues long. V dropped 7 bases and J dropped 6 bases, with 17 bases sitting between them. The germline gives CDR1 KGHSH, CDR2 LQKENI. In DNA, the CDR3 is TGTGCCAGCTTCTCGTACGGGGTCTCGGATACGCAGTATTTT. This translates into CASFSYGVSDTQYF.

CDR3 residues: CASSAPRGLISSYEQYF. For the CDR3, the DNA is TGTGCCAGCAGTGCGCCCCGTGGACTCATAAGCTCCTACGAGCAGTACTTC. The chain links TRBV28 to TRBJ2-7; D perhaps matches TRBD2 (5 bases). Germline V gene lookup returns CDR1 MDHEN and CDR2 SYDVKM. Trimming pared 5 bases from V and 0 bases from J, leaving 20 bases between. The CDR3 loop spans 17 amino acids.

The gene calls are TRBV4-1 and TRBJ2-7; D perhaps matches TRBD2 (5 bases). The V gene lost 2 bases and the J gene lost 3 bases, with 14 bases spanning the gap. The germline gives CDR1 MGHRA, CDR2 YSYEKL. There are 15 residues in the CDR3. CDR3 region: CASSQRGDSDYEQYF. The CDR3 DNA follows: TGCGCCAGCAGCCAACGGGGAGACTCGGACTACGAGCAGTACTTC.

This clone was observed a handful of times. This chain joins TRBV7-2 and TRBJ2-1; tentatively, D is TRBD2 (6 bases). V was cut by 3 bases and J by 10 bases, with 16 bases left in between. Germline assignment: CDR1 SGHTA and CDR2 FQGNSA. This CDR3 is built from 14 residues. The CDR3 DNA reads as TGTGCCAGCAGCTTCCCGGACCGCCGGGGGGAGCAGTTCTTC. Protein sequence: CASSFPDRRGEQFF.

This clone came up a few times. This chain uses TRBV7-2 with TRBJ1-5, with 7 nucleotides matching TRBD1. The V gene's germline CDR1 is SGHTA and CDR2 FQGNSA. After removal of 5 bases from V and 6 bases from J, the junction contained 7 bases not matched to a gene. This CDR3 has 14 residues. The CDR3 is CASSGRQGTQPQHF. The CDR3, as DNA: TGTGCCAGCAGCGGTCGACAGGGCACTCAGCCCCAGCATTTT.

The chain joins TRBV5-1 to TRBJ2-3; TRBD1 matches 7 bases. This CDR3 comprises 15 residues. Germline-derived CDR1 and CDR2 are SGHRS and YFSETQ. V was pared by 4 bases and J by 3 bases, with 8 bases of the junction left unmatched. The CDR3 sequence is CASSTRQGRTDTQYF. In DNA, the CDR3 is TGCGCCAGCAGCACCCGACAGGGTAGGACAGATACGCAGTATTTT.